The next 11 T cell receptor beta chains were all read from a single sample in a study of blood T cells in healthy people across ages. The use of a sample-barcoded 5' primer and a J-beta primer mix characterized a second PCR of about 7 to 12 cycles. In TCRdb, the 5' RACE reads were re-called with MiXCR into one record per CDR3 protein. The sample yields around 1,500,000 distinct CDR3 sequences, about 40% seen once. Sample: blood. The source is a woman aged 18 to 35 in good health.

V and J are TRBV6-1 and TRBJ2-3; D is ambiguous. The germline V gene encodes CDR1 MNHNS and CDR2 SASEGT. The ends were cut back, 2 bases at V and 6 bases at J, with 9 bases in the middle. The CDR3 extends over 13 amino acids. The CDR3 DNA reads as TGTGCCAGCAGTGAATACCTCGAGGATACGCAGTATTTT. Protein product: CASSEYLEDTQYF.

The chain joins TRBV2 to TRBJ2-2; the match to TRBD2 covers 8 bases. Per germline, CDR1 SNHLY and CDR2 FYNNEI. Trimming took 8 bases from V and 1 from J; bases not matched to a gene: 6. This CDR3 has 15 amino acids. The CDR3 sequence: CASRGGNMNTGELFF. CDR3 bases: TGTGCCAGCCGGGGGGGAAACATGAACACCGGGGAGCTGTTTTTT.

There are a few counts of this clonotype. The chain employs TRBV9 and TRBJ2-7; TRBD2 matches 8 bases. Germline V gives CDR1 SGDLS, CDR2 YYNGEE. This CDR3 is 14 amino acids long. With 2 bases clipped from V and 2 bases from J, the junction kept 3 bases outside the gene matches. This CDR3 is CASSVSGETYEQYF. The CDR3 DNA is TGTGCCAGCAGCGTTAGCGGGGAGACCTACGAGCAGTACTTC.

In this sample, this clonotype turned up a few times. The chain joins TRBV3-1 to TRBJ1-2, with a tentative D call TRBD1 (5 bases). This CDR3 contains 14 residues. V lost 0 bases and J 7 bases, leaving 12 bases between the germline ends. Germline assignment: CDR1 LGHDT and CDR2 YNNKEL (reference sequence). CDR3 bases: TGTGCCAGCAGCCAAGAATCAGCAGGGTTTGGCTACACCTTC. It codes for CASSQESAGFGYTF.

Only a few counts were recorded for this clonotype. The J gene is TRBJ1-1, the V gene TRBV6-6, with a weak D call TRBD1 (6 bases). Germline CDR1 MNHNY, CDR2 SVGAGI (reference sequence). CDR3 length: 14 residues. Trimming removed 6 bases from V and 6 bases from J, with 17 bases in between. The CDR3 reads CASRPGQPISEAFF. The CDR3 nucleotides are TGTGCCAGCAGACCCGGACAGCCAATCTCTGAAGCTTTCTTT.

This clonotype was counted only a few times. A read error may be the cause here, since a much bigger clone is one base away. The chain has TRBV2 and TRBJ2-7; a possible D gene is TRBD1 (5 bases). With 7 bases removed from V and 3 bases from J, the gap between germline ends came to 10 bases. The CDR3 totals 12 residues. CDR1 is SNHLY and CDR2 is FYNNEI in the germline V gene. The CDR3 region has the DNA TGTGCCAGCAAGGCAGGGAACTACGAGCAGTACTTC. It translates to CASKAGNYEQYF.

J is TRBJ2-4 and V is TRBV6-6, with 15 bases matching TRBD2. TRBJ2-7 explains the end of the DNA better; the J call may be wrong. This CDR3 spans 16 amino acids. CDR1 and CDR2 (germline): MNHNY, SVGAGI (reference sequence). CDR3 sequence reads: CASSYLGLAGGYEQYF. CDR3 coding DNA: TGTGCCAGCAGTTACTTGGGACTAGCGGGAGGTTACGAGCAGTACTTC.

A few counts support this clonotype. V gene TRBV15 combines with J gene TRBJ1-2; 7 positions match TRBD1. This CDR3 is 13 amino acids long. The germline V gene has CDR1 LNHNV and CDR2 YYDKDF (reference sequence). V gave up 5 bases and J gave up 4 bases; unmatched junction bases: 4. CDR3 region: CATSFRDSYGYTF. Here the CDR3 DNA reads TGTGCCACCAGCTTCCGGGACAGCTATGGCTACACCTTC.

The chain has TRBV9 and TRBJ2-3, with TRBD2 matching 9 bases. This CDR3 contains 15 residues. J was trimmed by 10 bases and V by 2 bases; bases with no gene match: 11. The germline CDR1 and CDR2 sequences are SGDLS and YYNGEE. The CDR3 here is CASSVSGSNVEAQYF. The CDR3 nucleotides read TGTGCCAGCAGCGTTAGCGGGAGTAACGTCGAGGCGCAGTATTTT. The full variable domain, completed using reference TRBV9 and TRBJ2-3, is DSGVTQTPKHLITATGQRVTLRCSPRSGDLSVYWYQQSLDQGLQFLIQYYNGEERAKGNILERFSAQQFPDLHSELNLSSLELGDSALYFCASSVSGSNVEAQYFGPGTRLTVL.

This chain joins TRBV4-1 and TRBJ1-5; 7 bases fit TRBD1. The V gene's germline CDR1 is MGHRA and CDR2 YSYEKL. This CDR3 is 15 amino acids long. V shed 4 bases and J 5 bases; nucleotides not matched to a gene: 8. DNA of the CDR3: TGCGCCAGCAGCCGGTCCGGGACAGAAGATCAGCCCCAGCATTTT. This codes for CASSRSGTEDQPQHF.

V usage is TRBV20-1 and J usage is TRBJ2-3; tentative D call: TRBD2 (5 bases). CDR1 is DFQATT, CDR2 SNEGSKA, per germline (reference sequence). This CDR3 comprises 16 residues. The germline V and J ends were trimmed by 0 bases and 3 bases, with 16 bases remaining between them. CDR3: CSARDPRGHGTDTQYF. The CDR3, as DNA: TGCAGTGCTAGAGATCCGCGCGGGCATGGGACAGATACGCAGTATTTT.